These 4 T cell receptor beta chains were all obtained from the same sample, sequenced in a study of T-cell memory formation after mild COVID-19. TCRdb reprocessed the 5' RACE reads via MiXCR and lists one record per CDR3 protein. The data hold about 430,000 distinct CDR3 sequences, with about 20% observed a single time. The sample consisted of PBMCs or a T cell subset sorted from them (not recorded which). These receptor sequences come from a man between 18 and 29 years old who had mild COVID-19 (a few samples of this study predate the infection). Cell type and time point are not known.

The rearrangement links TRBV20-1 to TRBJ1-1, with D maybe TRBD1 (6 bases). CDR1 and CDR2 from the germline V gene are DFQATT and SNEGSKA (reference sequence). The CDR3 length is 13 residues. Trimming shortened V by 6 bases and J by 4 bases, and 15 bases separated the two germline ends. This CDR3 is CSAYRDKGTEAFF. CDR3 DNA sequence: TGCAGTGCCTACAGGGATAAGGGCACTGAAGCTTTCTTT.

The sample holds a few counts of this clonotype. V usage is TRBV4-3 and J usage is TRBJ2-1; 10 positions agree with TRBD2. Germline loops: CDR1 LGHNA, CDR2 YSLEER. This CDR3 is built from 17 residues. Trimming removed 3 bases from V and 3 bases from J; junction bases left unmatched: 8. The CDR3 nucleotides are TGCGCCAGCAGCCATCCCCTTGAGCGGGGGGGCTACAATGAGCAGTTCTTC. Its protein product is CASSHPLERGGYNEQFF.

This clonotype has a handful of counts. This rearrangement joins TRBV6-5 to TRBJ1-6; 7 positions agree with TRBD1. The CDR3 is made up of 16 amino acids. V lost 7 bases to trimming and J lost 3 bases; unmatched junction nucleotides: 9. The germline CDR1 and CDR2 sequences are MNHEY and SVGAGI. In DNA, the CDR3 is TGTGCCAGCACCGAGAACAGGGGCATCTATAATTCACCCCTCCACTTT. Its translation: CASTENRGIYNSPLHF.

In this sample, this clonotype turned up a few times. V usage is TRBV4-1 and J usage is TRBJ1-1; D possibly corresponds to TRBD1 (5 bases). The V gene lost 0 bases and the J gene lost 0 bases, with 8 bases spanning the gap. The CDR3 runs 15 residues. CDR1 and CDR2 (germline): MGHRA, YSYEKL. Here the CDR3 DNA reads TGCGCCAGCAGCCAAGAACGGGGGATGAACACTGAAGCTTTCTTT. The encoded protein is CASSQERGMNTEAFF.